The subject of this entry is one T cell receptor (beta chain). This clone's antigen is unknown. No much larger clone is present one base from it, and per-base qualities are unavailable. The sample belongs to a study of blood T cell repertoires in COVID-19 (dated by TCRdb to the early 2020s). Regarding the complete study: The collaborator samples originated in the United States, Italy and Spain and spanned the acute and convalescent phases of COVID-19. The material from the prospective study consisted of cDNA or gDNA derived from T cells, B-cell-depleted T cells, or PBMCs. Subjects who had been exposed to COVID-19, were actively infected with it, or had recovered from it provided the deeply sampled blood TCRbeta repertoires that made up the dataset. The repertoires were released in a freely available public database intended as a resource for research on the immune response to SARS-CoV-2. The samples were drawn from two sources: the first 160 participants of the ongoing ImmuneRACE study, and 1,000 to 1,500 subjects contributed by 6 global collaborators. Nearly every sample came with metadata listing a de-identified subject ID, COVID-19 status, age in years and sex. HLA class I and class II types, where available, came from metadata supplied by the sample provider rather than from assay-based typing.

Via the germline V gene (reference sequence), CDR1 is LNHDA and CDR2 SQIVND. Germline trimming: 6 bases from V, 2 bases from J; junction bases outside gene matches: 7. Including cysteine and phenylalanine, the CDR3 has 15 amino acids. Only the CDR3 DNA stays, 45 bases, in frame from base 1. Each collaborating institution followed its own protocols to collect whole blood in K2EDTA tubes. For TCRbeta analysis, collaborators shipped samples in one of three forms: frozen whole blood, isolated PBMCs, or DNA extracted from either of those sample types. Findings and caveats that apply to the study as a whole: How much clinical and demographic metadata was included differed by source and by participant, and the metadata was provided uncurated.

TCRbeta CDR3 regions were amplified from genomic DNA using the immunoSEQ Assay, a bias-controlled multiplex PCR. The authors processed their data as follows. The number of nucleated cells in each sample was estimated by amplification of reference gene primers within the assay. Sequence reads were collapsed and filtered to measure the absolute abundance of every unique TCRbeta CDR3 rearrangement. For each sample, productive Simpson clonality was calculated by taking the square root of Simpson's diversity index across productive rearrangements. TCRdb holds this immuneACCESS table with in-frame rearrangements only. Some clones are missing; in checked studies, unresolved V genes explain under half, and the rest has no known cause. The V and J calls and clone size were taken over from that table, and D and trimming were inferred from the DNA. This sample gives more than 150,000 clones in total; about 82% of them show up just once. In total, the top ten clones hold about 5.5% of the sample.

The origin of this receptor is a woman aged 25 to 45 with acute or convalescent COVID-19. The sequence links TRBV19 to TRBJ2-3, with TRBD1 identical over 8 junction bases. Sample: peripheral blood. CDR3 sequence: CASSRQGANTDTQYF. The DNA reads TGTGCCAGTAGCCGTCAGGGGGCTAACACAGATACGCAGTATTTT.